Shown below are 23 T cell receptor beta chains from a single sample sequenced in a study of blood T cell repertoires in COVID-19. Profiled with immunoSEQ multiplex PCR; TCRdb holds only in-frame clones, not every one. The data hold approximately 40,000 clones, with around 85% observed a single time. The source material was peripheral blood. These receptors all stem from a man between 60 and 70 years old with active or convalescent COVID-19.

The chain joins TRBV27 to TRBJ2-7; 8 positions match TRBD2. The CDR3 runs 13 residues. J gave up 7 bases and V 5 bases, and 7 bases lay outside the gene matches. Germline CDR1 MNHEY, CDR2 SMNVEV (reference sequence). For the CDR3, the DNA is TGTGCCAGCAGTAGGGTTCCGGGGGGGGAGCAGTACGTC. This sequence encodes CASSRVPGGEQYV.

The chain carries TRBV4-1 and TRBJ2-4; 16 positions match TRBD2. Per germline, CDR1 MGHRA and CDR2 YSYEKL. The CDR3 totals 16 residues. V lost 7 bases to trimming and J lost 8 bases; unmatched junction nucleotides: 8. DNA for the CDR3: TGCGCCAGCACCGGGGGACTAGCGGGAGGGCCCGACATTCAGTACTTC. Translating it yields CASTGGLAGGPDIQYF.

V gene TRBV7-7 combines with J gene TRBJ2-3, with 7 bases fitting TRBD1. The V and J ends lost 1 base and 0 bases, in that order; junction bases with no gene match: 1. The germline CDR1 and CDR2 sequences are SSHAT and FNYEAQ (reference sequence). The CDR3 consists of 15 residues. The CDR3 here is CASSLGTGSTDTQYF. In DNA form, the CDR3 reads TGTGCCAGCAGCTTAGGGACAGGCAGCACAGATACGCAGTATTTT.

The DNA for the CDR3 is TGTGCCAGCAGTTTTGTGGCGGCGGAACTCCAAGAGACCCAGTACTTC. This encodes CASSFVAAELQETQYF. This sequence joins TRBV28 and TRBJ2-5; D unclear. V gave up 3 bases and J gave up 1 base, with 15 bases separating them. The length of the CDR3 is 16 residues. Germline loops: CDR1 MDHEN, CDR2 SYDVKM. Full variable domain (outside the CDR3, taken from reference TRBV28 and TRBJ2-5): DVKVTQSSRYLVKRTGEKVFLECVQDMDHENMFWYRQDPGLGLRLIYFSYDVKMKEKGDIPEGYSVSREKKERFSLILESASTNQTSMYLCASSFVAAELQETQYFGPGTRLLVL.

This chain links TRBV6-6 with TRBJ2-2; 9 positions match TRBD1. V shed 10 bases and J 0 bases; nucleotides not matched to a gene: 3. Germline V lookup: CDR1 MNHNY, CDR2 SVGAGI (reference sequence). The CDR3 totals 14 residues. CDR3 amino acids: CAIRQGANTGELFF. CDR3 DNA: TGTGCCATTCGACAGGGGGCGAACACCGGGGAGCTGTTTTTT.

The V call is TRBV5-5, the J call TRBJ1-4; TRBD1 matches 8 bases. Germline V gene lookup returns CDR1 SGHKS and CDR2 YYEKEE (reference sequence). The CDR3 has 15 residues. V gave up 6 bases and J gave up 7 bases; unmatched junction bases: 11. The CDR3 DNA follows: TGTGCCAGCATGCCCGGACCAGGGGGCTCTGAAAAACTGTTTTTT. Translation: CASMPGPGGSEKLFF.

A word on this clone: Germline is not matched at one junction end, which may reflect a read error. The chain couples TRBV2 to TRBJ1-2, with a weak D call TRBD1 (6 bases). Germline loops: CDR1 SNHLY, CDR2 FYNNEI. The CDR3 is 17 residues long. This chain's CDR3 is CPSLQTRGGQVGDGYTF. In DNA form, the CDR3 reads TGTCCCAGCCTCCAAACTCGGGGGGGGCAAGTCGGGGATGGCTACACCTTC.

In its sample, this clone was seen once. The chain uses TRBV19 and TRBJ1-5, with 8 bases aligning to TRBD1. V lost 8 bases and J lost 7; bases outside the gene matches: 10. The CDR3 loop spans 14 amino acids. The germline V gene encodes CDR1 LNHDA and CDR2 SQIVND (reference sequence). The DNA of the CDR3 is TGTGCCAGTCAAAGACAGGGGATGGGACAGCCCCAGCATTTT. Translated: CASQRQGMGQPQHF.

This clone was seen once. The CDR3 coding sequence is TGTGCCAGCAGTGGGGCGGGGAGTCAAGAGACCCAGTACTTC. This translates into CASSGAGSQETQYF. The rearrangement uses TRBV6-4 and TRBJ2-5, with a tentative D call TRBD2 (6 bases). Germline CDR1 and CDR2: MRHNA and SNTAGT. V gave up 4 bases and J gave up 2 bases, with 11 bases separating them. The CDR3 contains 14 residues.

The V call is TRBV5-1, the J call TRBJ2-3; 9 bases align to TRBD2. After removal of 0 bases from V and 3 bases from J, the junction contained 14 bases not matched to a gene. Germline V gene sequence: CDR1 SGHRS, CDR2 YFSETQ. There are 19 residues in the CDR3. CDR3 amino acids: CASSLARRLAAPGTDTQYF. CDR3 coding DNA: TGCGCCAGCAGCTTGGCTAGGAGACTAGCGGCCCCGGGGACAGATACGCAGTATTTT.

The gene calls are TRBV10-2 and TRBJ1-1; TRBD1 aligns across 7 bases. The CDR3 consists of 15 residues. Germline lookup yields CDR1 WSHSY and CDR2 SAAADI. V trimming: 6 bases; J trimming: 6 bases; junction bases outside the gene matches: 13. The CDR3 region has the DNA TGCGCCAGCAGGATCCAAGACAGGGTCGACGCTGAAGCTTTCTTT. It is translated as CASRIQDRVDAEAFF.

V usage is TRBV5-1 and J usage is TRBJ1-2; D is perhaps TRBD1 (5 bases). The CDR3 loop spans 11 amino acids. V was cut by 5 bases and J by 11 bases, with 13 bases left in between. Germline CDR1 SGHRS, CDR2 YFSETQ. As DNA, the CDR3 is TGCGCCAGCAGGGCTGACGGGGGATACACCTTC. The encoded protein is CASRADGGYTF.

Comments on this clone: This CDR3 is also generated by other DNA sequences in the sample. The chain is built from TRBV2 and TRBJ2-1; 9 positions agree with TRBD1. Germline CDR1 and CDR2: SNHLY and FYNNEI. The CDR3 is 14 amino acids. The V gene end was trimmed by 4 bases and the J gene end by 4 bases; junction bases not matched to a gene: 2. This CDR3 is CASSGQGGYNEQFF. The CDR3 DNA reads as TGTGCCAGCAGTGGACAGGGGGGATACAATGAGCAGTTCTTC.

The chain carries TRBV3-1 (or the pseudogene TRBV3-2) and TRBJ1-1; TRBD1 matches 7 bases. Germline-derived CDR1 and CDR2 are LGHDT and YNNKEL (reference sequence). J lost 1 base, V lost 4 bases, and 3 bases had no gene match. The CDR3 extends over 14 amino acids. CDR3 DNA sequence: TGTGCCAGCAGCCGACGACAGGGGAACACTGAAGCTTTCTTT. Translation: CASSRRQGNTEAFF.

The rearrangement uses TRBV2 and TRBJ1-2; D not certain. This CDR3 is built from 14 residues. In germline, CDR1 is SNHLY, CDR2 FYNNEI. V dropped 4 bases and J dropped 2 bases, with 11 bases sitting between them. This chain's CDR3 is CASSALSGNYGYTF. The CDR3 region has the DNA TGTGCCAGCAGTGCCCTGTCGGGGAACTATGGCTACACCTTC.

V gene TRBV15 combines with J gene TRBJ1-4; the D is unclear. V gave up 8 bases and J gave up 5 bases, with 15 bases separating them. Germline CDR1 LNHNV, CDR2 YYDKDF (reference sequence). The CDR3 has 14 residues. For the CDR3, the DNA is TGTGCCACCCAAATCGACTATACCAATGAAAAACTGTTTTTT. Translating gives CATQIDYTNEKLFF.

The chain joins TRBV11-2 to TRBJ1-2; no reliable D call. The CDR3 runs 13 residues. The V end was cut by 5 bases, the J end by 4 bases, with 11 bases between. In germline, CDR1 is SGHAT, CDR2 FQNNGV. As DNA, the CDR3 is TGTGCCAGCAGCCCAGCGGGGTTCTATGGCTACACCTTC. This translates into CASSPAGFYGYTF.

The V call is TRBV7-2, the J call TRBJ2-1; 13 bases are a match to TRBD2. After removal of 3 bases from V and 8 bases from J, the junction contained 4 bases not matched to a gene. The CDR3 covers 15 residues. The V gene's germline CDR1 is SGHTA and CDR2 FQGNSA. The DNA for the CDR3 is TGTGCCAGCAGCTTCGTAGGACTAGCGGGGGATGAGCAGTTCTTC. Protein product: CASSFVGLAGDEQFF.

This clone was counted once. J is TRBJ2-1 and V is TRBV9; 11 nucleotides line up with TRBD2. This CDR3 has 14 amino acids. The V and J ends lost 2 bases and 10 bases, in that order; junction bases with no gene match: 5. Per the germline V gene, CDR1 is SGDLS and CDR2 is YYNGEE. The CDR3 DNA follows: TGTGCCAGCAGCGTGGGACTAGCGGCCGTCGAGCAGTTCTTC. This gives the protein CASSVGLAAVEQFF.

This clone rates as large. The V and J genes are TRBV13 and TRBJ2-7, with a tentative D call TRBD1 (6 bases). The germline V gene encodes CDR1 PRHDT and CDR2 FYEKMQ (reference sequence). This CDR3 spans 15 amino acids. With 6 bases removed from V and 0 bases from J, the gap between germline ends came to 15 bases. CDR3 sequence: CASRESQGSSYEQYV. For the CDR3, the DNA is TGTGCCAGCAGAGAGAGCCAGGGGAGCTCCTACGAGCAGTACGTC.

This sequence joins TRBV6-5 and TRBJ2-7; perhaps TRBD1 as D (6 bases). The germline CDR1 and CDR2 sequences are MNHEY and SVGAGI. This CDR3 comprises 12 residues. V was trimmed by 11 bases and J by 4 bases, leaving 15 bases between them. CDR3 residues: CASKDRSYEQYV. DNA of the CDR3: TGTGCCTCGAAGGACAGATCTTACGAGCAGTACGTC.

The chain recombines TRBV5-4 with TRBJ2-5, with a tentative D call TRBD2 (5 bases). The ends were cut back, 7 bases at V and 0 bases at J, with 13 bases in the middle. Germline CDR1 reads SGHNT; CDR2 reads YYREEE (reference sequence). CDR3 length: 14 residues. This CDR3 reads CASGYRGNQETQYF. The CDR3 DNA is TGTGCCAGCGGGTACCGGGGAAACCAAGAGACCCAGTACTTC.

V and J are TRBV3-1 (or the pseudogene TRBV3-2) and TRBJ2-5, with a tentative D call TRBD2 (6 bases). The V gene's germline CDR1 is LGHDT and CDR2 YNNKEL (reference sequence). Deletions cut 0 bases from V and 2 bases from J, with 16 bases between. The CDR3 totals 17 residues. DNA of the CDR3: TGTGCCAGCAGCCAAGAAATTCGTCAACGGGGGCAAGAGACCCAGTACTTC. It translates to CASSQEIRQRGQETQYF.